What follows describes a single TCR beta chain. This sample is drawn from a study of blood T cell repertoires in COVID-19. Background on the study: The United States, Italy and Spain provided the acute and convalescent COVID-19 samples. From T cells, B-cell-depleted T cells, or PBMCs came the material, which was cDNA or gDNA.

Living in under 30 US areas, the participants were between roughly 18 and 89 years of age. Profiling relied on immunoSEQ multiplex PCR, and the TCRdb table lists in-frame clones only, not all of them. The table lists about 200,000 clones, about 89% of them singletons. The ends were cut back, 4 bases at V and 10 bases at J, with 13 bases in the middle. The CDR3 totals 12 residues. Sequencing used PBMCs or T cells enriched from blood (not recorded which). The sequence was collected from a woman aged 18-29 years who had recovered from COVID-19. The rearrangement uses TRBV12-3 or TRBV12-4 and TRBJ1-1; D may be TRBD1 (5 bases). The CDR3 reads CASSSPQGVAFF. CDR3 sequence (DNA): TGTGCCAGCAGTTCCCCCCAGGGCGTAGCTTTCTTT.